Detailed here is one T cell receptor beta chain. The table lists this clone with a count of one. Its antigen is still unknown. Per-base qualities were not stored, and no clone one base away is much larger. This sample is part of a study of blood T cell repertoires in COVID-19 (dated by TCRdb to 2020 to 2021). The study in broad terms: The collaborator samples originated in the United States, Italy and Spain and spanned the acute and convalescent phases of COVID-19. The samples were drawn from the first 160 participants of the ongoing ImmuneRACE study and from roughly 1,300 subjects provided by 6 global collaborators. Deeply sampled blood TCRbeta repertoires from subjects exposed to, actively infected with, or recovered from COVID-19 were included in the dataset. The repertoires were released in a freely available public database meant as a resource for research on the immune response to SARS-CoV-2. The prospective study material was composed of cDNA or gDNA derived from T cells, B-cell-depleted T cells, or PBMCs. Sample metadata almost always included a de-identified subject ID, COVID-19 status, age in years and sex. Where available, HLA class I and class II types were obtained from metadata supplied by the sample provider rather than from assay-based typing.

TCRbeta CDR3 regions were amplified from genomic DNA using the immunoSEQ Assay, a bias-controlled multiplex PCR. In the authors' own workflow: Nucleated cell counts per sample were estimated from amplification of reference gene primers within the assay. To quantify the absolute abundance of each unique TCRbeta CDR3 rearrangement, sequence reads were collapsed and filtered. For each sample, productive Simpson clonality was calculated as the square root of Simpson's diversity index over productive rearrangements. The immuneACCESS repertoire file appears here via TCRdb, limited to in-frame rearrangements. These files lack a portion of the clones; in checked studies, under half of the deficit traces to unresolved V genes, and the cause of the others is not known. The D gene and trimming were derived from the DNA, and the V and J assignments and clone size from that table. The sample has a few hundred thousand clones on record, approximately 85% of them singletons. The ten largest clones take up more than 6.5% of the sample.

Trimming takes 1 base off V and 8 bases off J; junction bases not matched to a gene: 5. CDR1 and CDR2 (SEHNR, FQNEAQ) derive from the germline V gene (reference sequence). The CDR3 covers 14 residues, taking in both the cysteine and the phenylalanine. Only the CDR3 region is kept as DNA, spanning 42 bases read in frame from base 1. In the prospective study, participants were roughly 18 to 100 years old, resided in approximately 22 geographic areas of the United States, and were enrolled through a virtual design. In the prospective study, cohorts were assigned on the basis of participant-reported clinical history obtained from a screening survey and a study questionnaire. Exposed participants were defined as having been in contact with someone with a PCR-confirmed or clinician-diagnosed COVID-19 case within 2 weeks of study entry. Each participant in the prospective study had whole blood, serum and a nasopharyngeal or oropharyngeal swab collected by mobile phlebotomists. Participants in the prospective study had the option to provide additional blood draws and questionnaires over a roughly 2-month period. Before DNA extraction, prospective study blood samples were shipped either frozen or at room temperature.

Broader findings and caveats from the paper: Clinical and demographic metadata were provided uncurated, with the amount varying by source and participant.

Sequencing used PBMCs or T cells enriched from blood (not recorded which). This TCR derives from a woman in her fifties or sixties who had been exposed to COVID-19. Recombination linked TRBV7-9 to TRBJ1-2; TRBD1 fits 9 bases in the junction. The sequenced DNA: TGTGCCAGCAGCTTAGACAGGGACAGGGACGGCTACACCTTC. Its coded protein is CASSLDRDRDGYTF. The variable domain in full, with residues beyond the CDR3 obtained from the reference TRBV7-9 and TRBJ1-2 genes, is DTGVSQNPRHKITKRGQNVTFRCDPISEHNRLYWYRQTLGQGPEFLTYFQNEAQLEKSRLLSDRFSAERPKGSFSTLEIQRTEQGDSAMYLCASSLDRDRDGYTFGSGTRLTVV.